This entry lists 28 T cell receptor beta chains sequenced from one sample in a study of blood T cells in healthy people across ages. A sample-barcoded 5' primer and a J-beta primer mix were used in a second PCR of about 7 to 11 cycles. One entry per CDR3 protein results from TCRdb running MiXCR on the 5' RACE reads. Counted here are about 1.6 million distinct CDR3 sequences, about 35% occurring once; the ten biggest clones make up about 11%. The sample taken for sequencing was blood. The receptor set was obtained from a woman younger than 45 in good health.

The chain links TRBV29-1 to TRBJ2-1; a weak D match, TRBD2 (6 bases). There are 11 residues in the CDR3. The V end was cut by 3 bases, the J end by 10 bases, with 10 bases between. Germline V gene sequence: CDR1 SQVTM, CDR2 ANQGSEA. CDR3 coding DNA: TGCAGCGTTGATGGGACTGAAGAGCAGTTCTTC. Translating gives CSVDGTEEQFF.

In its sample, this clonotype was seen a few times. In DNA form, the CDR3 reads TGCGCCAGCAGCCCACGAGGCCAGACTACCGGGGAGCTGTTTTTT. It codes for CASSPRGQTTGELFF. V and J are TRBV5-1 and TRBJ2-2; D uncertain. CDR1 and CDR2 from the germline V gene are SGHRS and YFSETQ. This CDR3 is 15 amino acids long. V lost 4 bases and J lost 5, with 15 bases in between.

This clonotype showed up just a few times. The J gene is TRBJ2-3, the V gene TRBV19; the match to TRBD1 covers 9 bases. With V trimmed by 4 bases and J by 4 bases, 3 bases remained unmatched. Germline V gives CDR1 LNHDA, CDR2 SQIVND (reference sequence). The CDR3 is 14 amino acids. CDR3 loop: CASSNRGQADTQYF. As DNA, the CDR3 is TGTGCCAGTAGTAACAGGGGGCAAGCAGATACGCAGTATTTT.

The J gene is TRBJ2-1, the V gene TRBV5-1; TRBD2 matches at 14 bases. This CDR3 region has 19 residues. J was trimmed by 8 bases and V by 2 bases; bases with no gene match: 15. The germline gives CDR1 SGHRS, CDR2 YFSETQ. The CDR3 sequence is CASSFPSYGTSGGSHEQFF. CDR3 DNA: TGCGCCAGCAGCTTCCCTTCCTACGGGACTAGCGGGGGATCCCATGAGCAGTTCTTC.

CDR3: CASSRGLAGDGYEQYF. In nucleotides, the CDR3 is TGTGCCAGCAGCCGAGGACTAGCGGGAGATGGGTACGAGCAGTACTTC. The genes are TRBV7-9 and TRBJ2-7; the match to TRBD2 covers 13 bases. The junction had 8 bases not matched to a gene; V was cut back by 5 bases and J by 4 bases. The CDR3 is made up of 16 amino acids. Per the germline V gene, CDR1 is SEHNR and CDR2 is FQNEAQ (reference sequence).

The genes are TRBV29-1 and TRBJ2-1; TRBD2 might be the D (7 bases). Looked up from germline, CDR1 is SQVTM and CDR2 is ANQGSEA. V lost 6 bases and J lost 1, with 13 bases in between. The CDR3 has 14 amino acids. The CDR3 is CSVGGLQSYNEQFF. CDR3 coding DNA: TGCAGCGTAGGGGGACTACAGTCCTACAATGAGCAGTTCTTC.

CDR3: CASRALQGRSYEQYF. The CDR3 bases are TGTGCCAGCAGAGCGCTACAGGGGCGCTCCTACGAGCAGTACTTC. The chain uses TRBV2 and TRBJ2-7, with 7 bases identical to TRBD1. The V gene end was trimmed by 6 bases and the J gene end by 0 bases; junction bases not matched to a gene: 8. Germline-derived CDR1 and CDR2 are SNHLY and FYNNEI. The CDR3 is made up of 15 amino acids.

This sequence joins TRBV6-2 or TRBV6-3 and TRBJ2-7; the match to TRBD1 covers 7 bases. The CDR3 has 16 residues. CDR1 and CDR2 (germline): MNHEY, SVGEGT. V gave up 4 bases and J gave up 2 bases; unmatched junction bases: 11. The DNA of the CDR3 is TGTGCCAGCAGTTTCGTTTCCGGGACAGAGCCCTACGAGCAGTACTTC. Translated: CASSFVSGTEPYEQYF.

This clonotype occurred a few times. The CDR3 coding sequence is TGTGCCAGCACCCTGGGGGGACAGGGTTCCTACGAGCAGTACTTC. Translation: CASTLGGQGSYEQYF. This rearrangement joins TRBV11-2 to TRBJ2-7; 9 bases fit TRBD1. This CDR3 has 15 amino acids. V shed 7 bases, J shed 1 base, and the junction held 8 bases outside the gene matches. The germline V gene encodes CDR1 SGHAT and CDR2 FQNNGV.

This clonotype showed up just a few times. V gene TRBV28 combines with J gene TRBJ2-7; D gene ambiguous. V was clipped by 6 bases and J by 6 bases, with 15 bases between them. The CDR3 runs to 13 residues. The germline gives CDR1 MDHEN, CDR2 SYDVKM. The CDR3 coding sequence is TGTGCCAGCAGACCTCCGGCTCACGGCGAGCAGTACTTC. It specifies CASRPPAHGEQYF.

The V gene is TRBV27, the J gene TRBJ2-5; TRBD2 matches 8 bases. The DNA end favors TRBJ2-7, so the J call may be wrong. The CDR3 contains 14 residues. The V gene's germline CDR1 is MNHEY and CDR2 SMNVEV (reference sequence). DNA for the CDR3: TGTGCCAGCGCCCCCCTAGCGGGTCCCTACGAGCAGTACTTC. It specifies CASAPLAGPYEQYF.

The table lists this clonotype with a count of one. This chain links TRBV5-1 with TRBJ2-7, with D perhaps matching TRBD1 or TRBD2 (6 bases each). The germline V and J ends were trimmed by 2 bases and 0 bases, with 12 bases remaining between them. This CDR3 is built from 15 residues. CDR1 and CDR2 from the germline V gene are SGHRS and YFSETQ. The CDR3: CASSFLGGSSYEQYF. The CDR3 DNA sequence: TGCGCCAGCAGCTTCTTAGGGGGGAGCTCCTACGAGCAGTACTTC. The full variable domain, in which reference TRBV5-1 and TRBJ2-7 provide the parts outside the CDR3, is KAGVTQTPRYLIKTRGQQVTLSCSPISGHRSVSWYQQTPGQGLQFLFEYFSETQRNKGNFPGRFSGRQFSNSRSEMNVSTLELGDSALYLCASSFLGGSSYEQYFGPGTRLTVT.

For this clonotype: The junction departs from the called germline gene at one end, perhaps through a read error. The chain recombines TRBV15 with TRBJ2-3; D perhaps matches TRBD2 (6 bases). The CDR3 is made up of 15 amino acids. CDR1 LNHNV and CDR2 YYDKDF come from the germline V gene (reference sequence). The CDR3: CATSRGAGSTDMQYF. The DNA of the CDR3 is TGTGCCACCAGCAGAGGGGCGGGGAGCACAGATATGCAGTATTTT.

V gene TRBV28 combines with J gene TRBJ2-5, with 9 positions matching TRBD1. The CDR3 runs to 11 residues. Germline V gene data show CDR1 as MDHEN and CDR2 as SYDVKM. The trim removed 6 bases at V and 12 bases at J, leaving 5 bases unmatched. The CDR3 is CASRSRDREYF. CDR3 sequence (DNA): TGTGCCAGCAGAAGCCGGGACAGGGAGTACTTC.

The chain employs TRBV7-9 and TRBJ2-5; D is perhaps TRBD1 or TRBD2 (5 bases each). Trimming removed 2 bases at V and 4 bases at J, with 14 bases between. Germline-derived CDR1 and CDR2 are SEHNR and FQNEAQ (reference sequence). The CDR3 covers 15 residues. Here the CDR3 DNA reads TGTGCCAGCAGCTTACCTTCCGGGGCGGCAGAGACCCAGTACTTC. It specifies CASSLPSGAAETQYF.

V and J are TRBV12-3 or TRBV12-4 and TRBJ2-7; 10 bases agree with TRBD2. Trimming cost V 7 bases and J 3 bases; bases outside gene matches: 6. CDR3 length: 14 residues. CDR3 loop: CASNLAGADYEQYF. CDR3 coding DNA: TGTGCCAGCAATCTAGCGGGAGCAGACTACGAGCAGTACTTC.

This clonotype was observed a handful of times. Here the CDR3 reads CASSPYPNLVDQPQHF. The CDR3 DNA follows: TGTGCCAGCAGCCCTTATCCAAATTTGGTGGATCAGCCCCAGCATTTT. The chain has TRBV3-1 and TRBJ1-5; D is unresolved. V was pared by 4 bases and J by 5 bases, with 18 bases between. CDR3 length equals 16 residues. CDR1 is LGHDT and CDR2 is YNNKEL in the germline V gene (reference sequence).

This rearrangement joins TRBV7-6 to TRBJ2-3; 11 nucleotides align to TRBD2. This CDR3 is built from 16 residues. Trimming removed 6 bases from V and 4 bases from J; junction bases left unmatched: 9. CDR1 and CDR2 from the germline V gene are SGHVS and FNYEAQ. The CDR3 loop is CASRPIAGGISDTQYF. The CDR3, as DNA: TGTGCCAGCAGGCCTATAGCGGGAGGGATCTCAGATACGCAGTATTTT.

This clonotype was counted ten times or more. The rearrangement joins TRBV5-1 to TRBJ2-3; TRBD2 agrees at 13 bases. Germline V gene lookup returns CDR1 SGHRS and CDR2 YFSETQ. The CDR3 sequence is 16 residues long. With 4 bases clipped from V and 2 bases from J, the junction kept 4 bases outside the gene matches. For the CDR3, the DNA is TGCGCCAGCAGCGTCGGACTAGCGGGAGACACAGATACGCAGTATTTT. Encoded protein: CASSVGLAGDTDTQYF. The full variable domain, its missing parts supplied by reference TRBV5-1 and TRBJ2-3, is KAGVTQTPRYLIKTRGQQVTLSCSPISGHRSVSWYQQTPGQGLQFLFEYFSETQRNKGNFPGRFSGRQFSNSRSEMNVSTLELGDSALYLCASSVGLAGDTDTQYFGPGTRLTVL.

This clonotype appeared a few times. This rearrangement joins TRBV20-1 to TRBJ2-7; D might be TRBD1 (6 bases). The CDR3 is 14 amino acids. From germline, CDR1 is DFQATT and CDR2 SNEGSKA (reference sequence). Deletions cut 5 bases from V and 2 bases from J, with 16 bases between. The CDR3 spells CSAATGYGPYEQYF. The CDR3 region has the DNA TGCAGTGCTGCCACAGGGTACGGGCCCTACGAGCAGTACTTC.

The table lists this clonotype with a few counts. The chain employs TRBV4-1 and TRBJ2-7; D remains unclear. This CDR3 has 15 residues. V dropped 5 bases and J dropped 0 bases, with 14 bases sitting between them. Germline V lookup: CDR1 MGHRA, CDR2 YSYEKL. CDR3 region: CASSAAALSSYEQYF. The CDR3 DNA is TGCGCCAGCAGCGCCGCCGCCTTAAGCTCCTACGAGCAGTACTTC.

This clonotype was recorded many times. This chain joins TRBV7-6 and TRBJ2-7; no firm D call. V was clipped by 5 bases and J by 0 bases, with 14 bases between them. The CDR3 loop spans 15 amino acids. Germline V gives CDR1 SGHVS, CDR2 FNYEAQ. The CDR3 protein is CASSEAVRGSYEQYF. DNA for the CDR3: TGTGCCAGCAGCGAGGCCGTCCGTGGCTCCTACGAGCAGTACTTC.

The chain uses TRBV27 and TRBJ2-1, with TRBD2 matching 9 bases. Per the germline V gene, CDR1 is MNHEY and CDR2 is SMNVEV (reference sequence). Trimming cost V 1 base and J 9 bases; bases outside gene matches: 10. This CDR3 comprises 16 residues. CDR3: CASSLLAGTSIGEQFF. The CDR3 DNA is TGTGCCAGCAGTTTATTGGCGGGGACTAGCATTGGTGAGCAGTTCTTC.

The chain links TRBV5-1 to TRBJ2-1; a weak D match, TRBD2 (6 bases). Per the germline V gene, CDR1 is SGHRS and CDR2 is YFSETQ. The CDR3 loop spans 16 amino acids. V lost 3 bases, J lost 0 bases, and 13 bases lay in between. For the CDR3, the DNA is TGCGCCAGCAGCTCCTACGCGGGAAGCTCCTACAATGAGCAGTTCTTC. Protein sequence: CASSSYAGSSYNEQFF.

CDR3 protein: CASSWGDSREKLFF. The CDR3 coding sequence is TGTGCCTCATCTTGGGGAGACAGTAGAGAAAAACTGTTTTTT. V gene TRBV15 combines with J gene TRBJ1-4; weak D call: TRBD1 (5 bases). The CDR3 consists of 14 residues. V gave up 11 bases and J gave up 8 bases, with 21 bases separating them. CDR1 and CDR2 (germline): LNHNV, YYDKDF (reference sequence).

J is TRBJ1-5 and V is TRBV5-1; possibly TRBD1 for D (6 bases). V was cut by 4 bases and J by 5 bases, with 16 bases left in between. The CDR3 totals 15 residues. Germline loops: CDR1 SGHRS, CDR2 YFSETQ. CDR3 nucleotides: TGCGCCAGCAGCCCTGAGGGGGGGGCCTATCAGCCCCAGCATTTT. It yields the protein CASSPEGGAYQPQHF.

J is TRBJ2-1 and V is TRBV11-2; perhaps TRBD2 as D (5 bases). Germline V gene lookup returns CDR1 SGHAT and CDR2 FQNNGV. The length of the CDR3 is 16 residues. V gave up 1 base and J gave up 3 bases, with 13 bases separating them. CDR3 sequence: CASSLGAGLYYNEQFF. The CDR3 nucleotides read TGTGCCAGCAGCTTAGGGGCGGGCCTCTACTACAATGAGCAGTTCTTC.

A word on this clonotype: The junction departs from germline at one end; a sequencing error may be responsible. The chain carries TRBV29-1 and TRBJ1-1, with D perhaps matching TRBD1 (6 bases). Germline V gene sequence: CDR1 SQVTM, CDR2 ANQGSEA. The CDR3 spans 11 residues. CDR3 sequence: CSGSGATEVFF. The CDR3 nucleotides read TGCAGCGGTTCAGGGGCGACTGAAGTTTTCTTT.